This TCR beta chain was sequenced in a study of blood T cell repertoires in COVID-19. In germline, CDR1 is SGHRS, CDR2 YFSETQ. The CDR3 has 15 amino acids. Losses at the gene ends were 4 bases for V and 5 bases for J; bases not matched to a gene: 8. Produced via immunoSEQ multiplex PCR; TCRdb's table is partial and in-frame only. The data contain hundreds of thousands of clones, roughly 83% of them singletons. The chain carries TRBV5-1 and TRBJ1-3, with 8 nucleotides matching TRBD1. This sequence was found in a woman aged 45-65 years with acute or convalescent COVID-19. Sequencing was performed on peripheral blood. The CDR3 sequence is CASSATGEGRNTIYF. In DNA, the CDR3 is TGCGCCAGCAGCGCGACAGGGGAAGGGCGAAACACCATATATTTT.